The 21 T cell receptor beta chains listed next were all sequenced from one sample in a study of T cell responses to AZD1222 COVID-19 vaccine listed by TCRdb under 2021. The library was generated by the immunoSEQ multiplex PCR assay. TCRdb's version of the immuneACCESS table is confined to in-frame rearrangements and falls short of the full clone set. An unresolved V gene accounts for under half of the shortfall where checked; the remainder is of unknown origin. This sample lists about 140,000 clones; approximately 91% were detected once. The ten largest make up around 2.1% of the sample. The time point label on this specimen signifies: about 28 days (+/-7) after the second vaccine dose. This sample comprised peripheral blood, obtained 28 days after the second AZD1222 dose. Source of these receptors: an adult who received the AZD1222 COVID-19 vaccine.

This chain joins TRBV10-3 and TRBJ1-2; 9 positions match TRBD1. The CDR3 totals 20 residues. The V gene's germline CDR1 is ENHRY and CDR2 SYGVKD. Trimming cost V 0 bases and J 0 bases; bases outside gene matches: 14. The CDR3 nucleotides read TGTGCCATCAGTGAGTCCCTTCTTGTGGGACAGGGAGAAGCTAACTATGGCTACACCTTC. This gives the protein CAISESLLVGQGEANYGYTF.

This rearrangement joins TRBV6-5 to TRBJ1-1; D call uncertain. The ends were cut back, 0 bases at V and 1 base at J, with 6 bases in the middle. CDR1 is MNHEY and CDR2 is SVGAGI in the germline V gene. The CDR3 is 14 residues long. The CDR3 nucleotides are TGTGCCAGCAGTTACTCTTGGGAGAACACTGAAGCTTTCTTT. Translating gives CASSYSWENTEAFF.

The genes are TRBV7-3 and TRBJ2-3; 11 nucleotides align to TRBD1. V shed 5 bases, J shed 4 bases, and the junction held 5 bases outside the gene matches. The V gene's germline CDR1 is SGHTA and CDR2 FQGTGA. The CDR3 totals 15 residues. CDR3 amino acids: CASSRTGGAADTQYF. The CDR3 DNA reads TGTGCCAGCAGCCGGACAGGGGGCGCGGCAGATACGCAGTATTTT.

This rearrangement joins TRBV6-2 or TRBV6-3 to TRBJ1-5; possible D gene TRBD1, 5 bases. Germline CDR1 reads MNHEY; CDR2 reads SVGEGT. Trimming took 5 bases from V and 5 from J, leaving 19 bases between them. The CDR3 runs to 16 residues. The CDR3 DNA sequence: TGTGCCAGCAGTCACCCTAAGGGGCTCAAGGATCAGCCCCAGCATTTT. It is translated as CASSHPKGLKDQPQHF.

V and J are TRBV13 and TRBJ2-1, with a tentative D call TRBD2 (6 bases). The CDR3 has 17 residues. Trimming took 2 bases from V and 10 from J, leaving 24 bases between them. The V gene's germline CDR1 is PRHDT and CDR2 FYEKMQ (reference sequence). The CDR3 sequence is CASSLTPLGDSEAEQFF. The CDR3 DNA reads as TGTGCCAGCAGCTTAACCCCCCTCGGGGACTCCGAGGCCGAGCAGTTCTTC.

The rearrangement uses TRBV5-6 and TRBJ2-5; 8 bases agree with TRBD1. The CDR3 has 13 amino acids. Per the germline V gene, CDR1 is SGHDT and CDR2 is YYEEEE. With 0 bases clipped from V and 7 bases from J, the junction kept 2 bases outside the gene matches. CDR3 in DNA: TGTGCCAGCAGCTTGGAAGACAGGGGGACCCAGTACTTC. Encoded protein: CASSLEDRGTQYF.

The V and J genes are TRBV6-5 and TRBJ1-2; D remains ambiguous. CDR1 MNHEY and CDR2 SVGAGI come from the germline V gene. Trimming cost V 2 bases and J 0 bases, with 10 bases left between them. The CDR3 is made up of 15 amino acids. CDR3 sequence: CASSYSTAPNYGYTF. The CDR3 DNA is TGTGCCAGCAGTTACAGCACAGCTCCTAACTATGGCTACACCTTC.

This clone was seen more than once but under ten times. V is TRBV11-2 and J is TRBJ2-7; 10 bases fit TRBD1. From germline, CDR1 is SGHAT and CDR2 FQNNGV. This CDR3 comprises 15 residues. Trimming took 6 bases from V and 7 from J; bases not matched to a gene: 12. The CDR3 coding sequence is TGTGCCAGCAGGGCAACCGGGACAGGGGCGGGGGAGCAGTACTTC. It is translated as CASRATGTGAGEQYF.

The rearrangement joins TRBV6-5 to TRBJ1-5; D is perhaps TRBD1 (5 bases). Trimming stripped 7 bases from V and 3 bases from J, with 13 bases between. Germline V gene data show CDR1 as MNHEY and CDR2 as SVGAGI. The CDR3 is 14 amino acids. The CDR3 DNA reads TGTGCCAGCACTCGTGGGGGTTACAATCAGCCCCAGCATTTT. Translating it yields CASTRGGYNQPQHF.

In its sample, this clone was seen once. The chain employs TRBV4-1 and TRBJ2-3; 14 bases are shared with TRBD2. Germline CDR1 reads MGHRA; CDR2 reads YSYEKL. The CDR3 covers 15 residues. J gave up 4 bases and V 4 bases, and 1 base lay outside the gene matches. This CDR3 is CASSLTSGGADTQYF. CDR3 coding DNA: TGCGCCAGCAGCCTGACTAGCGGGGGGGCAGATACGCAGTATTTT.

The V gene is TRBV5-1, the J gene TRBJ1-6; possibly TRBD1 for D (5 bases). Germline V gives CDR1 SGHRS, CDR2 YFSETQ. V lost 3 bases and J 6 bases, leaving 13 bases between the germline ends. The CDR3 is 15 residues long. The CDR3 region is CASSSEWGGNSPLHF. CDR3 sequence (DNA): TGCGCCAGCAGCTCCGAATGGGGGGGTAATTCACCCCTCCACTTT.

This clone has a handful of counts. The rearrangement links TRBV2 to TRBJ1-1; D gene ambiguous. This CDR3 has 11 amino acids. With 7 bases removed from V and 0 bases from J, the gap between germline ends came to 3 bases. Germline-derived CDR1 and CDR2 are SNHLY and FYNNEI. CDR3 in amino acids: CASMLNTEAFF. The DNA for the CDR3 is TGTGCCAGCATGCTGAACACTGAAGCTTTCTTT.

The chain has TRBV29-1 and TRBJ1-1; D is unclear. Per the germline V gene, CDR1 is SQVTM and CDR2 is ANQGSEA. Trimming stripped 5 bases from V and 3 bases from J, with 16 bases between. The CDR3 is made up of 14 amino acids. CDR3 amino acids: CSVWIWEGDTEAFF. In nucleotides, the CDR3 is TGCAGCGTTTGGATCTGGGAAGGAGACACTGAAGCTTTCTTT.

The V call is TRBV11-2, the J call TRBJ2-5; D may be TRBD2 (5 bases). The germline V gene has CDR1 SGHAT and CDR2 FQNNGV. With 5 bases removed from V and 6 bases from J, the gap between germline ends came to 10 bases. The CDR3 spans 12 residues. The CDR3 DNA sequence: TGTGCCAGCAGCCCCACGGGGAAGACCCAGTACTTC. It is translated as CASSPTGKTQYF.

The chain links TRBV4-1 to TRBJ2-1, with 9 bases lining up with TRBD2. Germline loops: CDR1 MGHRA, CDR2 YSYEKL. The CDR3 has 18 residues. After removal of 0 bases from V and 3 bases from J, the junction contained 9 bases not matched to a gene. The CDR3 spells CASSQESGAGGFYNEQFF. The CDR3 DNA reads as TGCGCCAGCAGCCAAGAATCAGGAGCGGGGGGTTTCTACAATGAGCAGTTCTTC.

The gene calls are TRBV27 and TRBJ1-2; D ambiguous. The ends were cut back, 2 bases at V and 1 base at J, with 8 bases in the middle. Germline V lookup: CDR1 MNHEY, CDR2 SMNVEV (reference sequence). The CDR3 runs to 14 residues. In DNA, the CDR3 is TGTGCCAGCAGTTTAGGAGGACTTAACTATGGCTACACCTTC. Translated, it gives CASSLGGLNYGYTF.

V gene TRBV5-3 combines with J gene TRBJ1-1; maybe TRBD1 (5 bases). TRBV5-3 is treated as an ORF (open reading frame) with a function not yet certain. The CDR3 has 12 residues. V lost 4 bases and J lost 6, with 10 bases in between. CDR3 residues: CARSRGFPEAFF. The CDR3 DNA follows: TGTGCCAGAAGCCGGGGGTTCCCTGAAGCTTTCTTT.

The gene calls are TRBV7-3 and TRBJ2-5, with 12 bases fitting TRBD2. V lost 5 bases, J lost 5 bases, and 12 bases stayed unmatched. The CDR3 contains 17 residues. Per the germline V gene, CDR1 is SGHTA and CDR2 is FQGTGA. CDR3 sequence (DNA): TGTGCCAGCAGCCCCTCTAGCGGGAGGGGACTAGCGGAGACCCAGTACTTC. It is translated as CASSPSSGRGLAETQYF.

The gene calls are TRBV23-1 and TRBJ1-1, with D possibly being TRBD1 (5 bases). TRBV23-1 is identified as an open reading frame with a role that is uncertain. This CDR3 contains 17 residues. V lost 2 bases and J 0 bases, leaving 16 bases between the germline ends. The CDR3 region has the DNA TGCGCCAGCAGTCAAAAGGGGCGGCGTTTTATGAACACTGAAGCTTTCTTT. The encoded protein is CASSQKGRRFMNTEAFF.

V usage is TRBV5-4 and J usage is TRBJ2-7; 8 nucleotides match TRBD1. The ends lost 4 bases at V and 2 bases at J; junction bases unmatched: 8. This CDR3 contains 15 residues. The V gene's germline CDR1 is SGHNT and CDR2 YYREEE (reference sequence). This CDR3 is CASSLGQGGTYEQYF. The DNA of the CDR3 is TGTGCCAGCAGCCTAGGACAGGGAGGCACCTACGAGCAGTACTTC. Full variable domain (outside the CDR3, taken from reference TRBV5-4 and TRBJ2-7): ETGVTQSPTHLIKTRGQQVTLRCSSQSGHNTVSWYQQALGQGPQFIFQYYREEENGRGNFPPRFSGLQFPNYSSELNVNALELDDSALYLCASSLGQGGTYEQYFGPGTRLTVT.

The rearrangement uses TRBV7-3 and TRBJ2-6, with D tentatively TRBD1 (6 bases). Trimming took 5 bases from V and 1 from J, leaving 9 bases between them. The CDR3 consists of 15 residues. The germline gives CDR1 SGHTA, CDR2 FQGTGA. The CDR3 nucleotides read TGTGCCAGCAGCGTCCAGGGGTCTGGGGCCAACGTCCTGACTTTC. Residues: CASSVQGSGANVLTF.